This T cell receptor (beta chain) was recorded in a study of CDR3 diversity in severe acne (dated by TCRdb to the late 2010s). Libraries were prepared through PCR. TCRdb names Illumina HiSeq 2000 as the instrument used. TCRdb passed the public sequencing reads through fastp at Q25 and MiXCR, retaining productive beta sequences. CDR3 protein sequences are deduplicated, and each keeps its most common genes and DNA. This sample comprises fewer than 90,000 distinct CDR3 sequences, under 55% of them detected only once. The ten largest clones capture 11% of the sample. This clonotype was recorded at least ten times. Its recognized antigen is unknown. No base quality values were provided; no much bigger clone lies one nucleotide off. The CDR3, cysteine through phenylalanine, is 16 amino acids long. Only the CDR3 portion is preserved as DNA: 48 bases, with reading frame beginning at the first base. Based on the germline V gene, the CDR1 and CDR2 sequences are SGHTA and FQGTGA. Germline trimming: 5 bases from V, 5 bases from J; junction bases outside gene matches: 8.

Recombination linked TRBV7-3 to TRBJ2-1; 11 central bases correspond to TRBD2. This TCR was recovered from a male donor with severe acne vulgaris. Sequences were obtained from blood. The DNA sequence is given as TGTGCCAGCAGCCCGTTAGCGGGAGGGGGGGACAATGAGCAGTTCTTC. This is translated as CASSPLAGGGDNEQFF.